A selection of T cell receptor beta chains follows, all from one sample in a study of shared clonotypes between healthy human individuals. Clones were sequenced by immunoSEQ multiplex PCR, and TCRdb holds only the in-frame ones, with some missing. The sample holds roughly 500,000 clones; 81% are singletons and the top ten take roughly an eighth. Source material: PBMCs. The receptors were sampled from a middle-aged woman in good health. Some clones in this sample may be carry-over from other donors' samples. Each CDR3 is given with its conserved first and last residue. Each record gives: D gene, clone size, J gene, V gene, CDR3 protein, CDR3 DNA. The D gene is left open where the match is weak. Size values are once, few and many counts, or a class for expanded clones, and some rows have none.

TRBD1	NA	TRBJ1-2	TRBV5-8	CASSTGQNYGYTF	TGTGCCAGCAGCACGGGACAGAACTATGGCTACACCTTC
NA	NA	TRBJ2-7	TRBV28	CASMTSYEQYF	TGTGCCAGCATGACCTCCTACGAGCAGTACTTC
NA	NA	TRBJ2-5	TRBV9	CASSVEGFETQYF	TGTGCCAGCAGCGTAGAAGGGTTTGAGACCCAGTACTTC
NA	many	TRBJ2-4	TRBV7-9	CASSLGDIQYF	TGTGCCAGCAGCTTAGGGGACATTCAGTACTTC
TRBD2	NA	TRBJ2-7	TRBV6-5	CASRSGGTYEQYF	TGTGCCAGCAGGTCGGGGGGGACCTACGAGCAGTACTTC
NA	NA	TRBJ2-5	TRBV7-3	CASSMDLGGTQYF	TGTGCCAGCAGCATGGACCTGGGGGGGACCCAGTACTTC
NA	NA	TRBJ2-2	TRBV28	CASSRGAVATGELFF	TGTGCCAGCAGCCGCGGGGCGGTGGCCACCGGGGAGCTGTTTTTT
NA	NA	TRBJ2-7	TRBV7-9	CASSYTGAAHEQYF	TGTGCCAGCAGCTATACCGGTGCGGCTCACGAGCAGTACTTC
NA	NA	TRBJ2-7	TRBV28	CASTLPSGGKSYEQYF	TGTGCCAGCACCCTCCCGTCGGGGGGCAAGTCCTACGAGCAGTACTTC
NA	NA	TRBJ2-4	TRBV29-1	CSVDGNNHDLQYF	TGCAGCGTTGACGGGAACAATCACGACCTTCAGTACTTC
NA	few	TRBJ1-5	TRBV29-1	CSVGAGSQPQHF	TGCAGCGTTGGGGCAGGGAGTCAGCCCCAGCATTTT
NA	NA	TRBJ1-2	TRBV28	CASSLRPGAVRNYGYTF	TGTGCCAGCAGTTTAAGGCCCGGGGCAGTAAGAAACTATGGCTACACCTTC
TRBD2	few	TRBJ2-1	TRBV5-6	CASSFGEREGHNEQFF	TGTGCCAGCAGCTTTGGCGAGCGGGAGGGCCACAATGAGCAGTTCTTC
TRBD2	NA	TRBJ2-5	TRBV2	CASSGGLAHRAQYF	TGTGCCAGCAGTGGGGGACTAGCGCACAGAGCCCAGTACTTC
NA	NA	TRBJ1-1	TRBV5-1	CASAGDFHTEAFF	TGCGCCAGCGCGGGAGATTTCCACACTGAAGCTTTCTTT
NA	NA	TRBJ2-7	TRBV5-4	CASSLDRASYEQYF	TGTGCCAGCAGCTTGGACAGGGCCTCCTACGAGCAGTACTTC
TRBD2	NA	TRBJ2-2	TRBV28	CASSLGSSTSGEDTGELFF	TGTGCCAGCAGTTTGGGGTCTAGTACTAGCGGGGAGGACACCGGGGAGCTGTTTTTT
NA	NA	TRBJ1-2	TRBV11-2	CASSLDPITGSYGYTF	TGTGCCAGCAGCTTAGACCCCATCACAGGGAGCTATGGCTACACCTTC
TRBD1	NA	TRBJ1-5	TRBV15	CATSGGQGNQPQHF	TGTGCCACCAGCGGCGGACAGGGAAATCAGCCCCAGCATTTT
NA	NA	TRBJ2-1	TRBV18	CASSPRPNYNEQFF	TGTGCCAGCTCACCGCGACCAAACTACAATGAGCAGTTCTTC
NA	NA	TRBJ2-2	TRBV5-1	CASSRGVANTGELFF	TGCGCCAGCAGCAGAGGGGTTGCGAACACCGGGGAGCTGTTTTTT
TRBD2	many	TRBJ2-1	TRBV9	CASSGPSGTYNEQFF	TGTGCCAGCAGCGGACCTAGCGGGACCTACAATGAGCAGTTCTTC
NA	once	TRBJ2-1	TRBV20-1	CSTPSDNEQFF	TGCAGCACTCCTAGTGACAATGAGCAGTTCTTC
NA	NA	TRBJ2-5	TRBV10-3	CAISDGGALETQYF	TGTGCCATCAGTGATGGAGGCGCGTTGGAGACCCAGTACTTC